Below, one TCR beta chain is given with its context. Trimming removed 2 bases from V and 1 base from J, with 11 bases in between. CDR1 and CDR2 from the germline V gene are SGDLS and YYNGEE. The CDR3 contains 15 residues. The data stem from a study of blood T cell repertoires in COVID-19. Study context: Specimens from acute and convalescent COVID-19 originated in the United States, Italy and Spain. Sources were T cells, B-cell-depleted T cells, or PBMCs; the material itself was cDNA or gDNA.

Per the authors' pipeline: The authors estimated nucleated cell counts from reference gene primer amplification. The table came from immunoSEQ multiplex PCR; TCRdb's copy has only in-frame clones and leaves some out. The V and J calls and the clone size are those of that table, but D and trimming were determined from the DNA. The sample includes roughly 52,000 clones, 88% of them seen just once. J is TRBJ2-3 and V is TRBV9; D might be TRBD2 (5 bases). The receptor's source is a man aged 55 to 70 with active COVID-19. Sequencing input: peripheral blood. In nucleotides, the CDR3 is TGTGCCAGCAGCGTGGTAACTAGGGGCACAGATACGCAGTATTTT. Protein sequence: CASSVVTRGTDTQYF.